This T cell receptor beta chain was sequenced in a study of blood T cell repertoires in COVID-19. Study summary: From T cells, B-cell-depleted T cells, or PBMCs came the material, which was cDNA or gDNA.

Germline loops: CDR1 SGHDT, CDR2 YYEEEE. V dropped 4 bases and J dropped 4; count of bases not matched to a gene: 5. The CDR3 sequence is 14 residues long. Method: immunoSEQ multiplex PCR; TCRdb's copy keeps in-frame clones and lacks some. The sample includes 120,000 or so clones, 70% to 85% of them seen just once. The sequence was collected from a woman in her 70s with acute or convalescent COVID-19. The chain carries TRBV5-6 and TRBJ1-5; 7 bases map to TRBD1. The sample consisted of peripheral blood. DNA for the CDR3: TGTGCCAGCAGCCTTGGACAGGTTAATCAGCCCCAGCATTTT. This translates into CASSLGQVNQPQHF.